Sequencing of this T cell receptor beta chain was carried out in a study of CD8+ T cells in alopecia areata. At the level of the study: Severity of treated patients was scored by affected scalp percentage.

Treatment of the sample: oral pan-JAK inhibitor, 5-10 mg twice daily. Alopecia areata patients provided lesional scalp punch biopsies and peripheral blood. cDNA reverse transcribed from extracted RNA served as the sequencing template. Using immunoSEQ multiplex PCR, the repertoire was profiled, and TCRdb retains in-frame clones only, with some absent. The data show 150,000 to 200,000 clones, with 60% seen just once and approximately 1% held by the top ten. The CDR3 has 12 amino acids. CDR1 is SGHDT, CDR2 YYEEEE, per germline. V was pared by 0 bases and J by 10 bases, with 9 bases between. Specimen: CD4+ T cells sorted from blood, collected at week 24, from a patient treated with tofacitinib. The clonotype originates from a human donor with alopecia areata. The rearrangement uses TRBV5-6 and TRBJ2-3; D possibly corresponds to TRBD2 (5 bases). CDR3 residues: CASSLAGFAQYF. The CDR3 DNA sequence: TGTGCCAGCAGCTTGGCGGGATTTGCGCAGTATTTT.